The clone carrying this T cell receptor (beta chain) was counted many times. What it binds is unknown. The source of the sample is a study of blood T cells in healthy people across ages. As for the study in general: About one barcoded beta molecule was captured per two T cells (by template switching). Findings of the study overall: Older age coincided with a roughly linear decline in TCR beta diversity per million T cells. Among long-lived donors, naive CD4+ cells were more numerous and diversity higher than in aged donors.

A J-beta primer mix and a sample-barcoded 5' primer were used in a second PCR of roughly 6 to 11 cycles. Each single sample gave us at least 2.5 million CDR3-containing paired-end reads. MiXCR, applied by TCRdb to the 5' RACE reads, yields one record per CDR3 protein. The repertoire holds hundreds of thousands of distinct CDR3 sequences, with around 21% as singletons. What was sequenced was blood. The sequence was obtained from a man aged 70-80 years in good health.

The DNA of the CDR3 is TGCGCCAGCAGCGCGGAGGGGACCAGCATGAACACTGAAGCTTTCTTT. It encodes CASSAEGTSMNTEAFF. The rearrangement joins TRBV5-1 to TRBJ1-1; a weak D match, TRBD1 (5 bases). Germline CDR1 is SGHRS and CDR2 is YFSETQ. The CDR3 has 16 amino acids. Trimming pared 4 bases from V and 0 bases from J, leaving 16 bases between.